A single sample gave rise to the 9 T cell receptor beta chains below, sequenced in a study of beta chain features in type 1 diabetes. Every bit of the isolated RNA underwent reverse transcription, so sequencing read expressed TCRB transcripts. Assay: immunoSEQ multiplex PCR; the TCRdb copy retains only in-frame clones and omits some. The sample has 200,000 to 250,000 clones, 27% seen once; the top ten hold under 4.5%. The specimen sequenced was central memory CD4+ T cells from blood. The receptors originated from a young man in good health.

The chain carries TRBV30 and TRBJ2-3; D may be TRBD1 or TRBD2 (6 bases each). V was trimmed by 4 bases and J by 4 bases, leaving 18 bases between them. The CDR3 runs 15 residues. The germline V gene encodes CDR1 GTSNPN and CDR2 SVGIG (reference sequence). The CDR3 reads CAWTTKRGVSDTQYF. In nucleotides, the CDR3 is TGTGCCTGGACCACTAAAAGGGGGGTTTCAGATACGCAGTATTTT.

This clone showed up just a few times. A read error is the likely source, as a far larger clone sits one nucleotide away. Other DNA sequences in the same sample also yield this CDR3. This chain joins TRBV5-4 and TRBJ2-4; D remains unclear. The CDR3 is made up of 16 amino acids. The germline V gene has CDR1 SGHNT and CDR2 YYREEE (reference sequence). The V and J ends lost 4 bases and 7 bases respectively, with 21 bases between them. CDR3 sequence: CASSQDQATGRNIQYF. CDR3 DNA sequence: TGTGCCAGCAGCCAAGATCAGGCAACTGGACGGAACATTCAGTACTTC. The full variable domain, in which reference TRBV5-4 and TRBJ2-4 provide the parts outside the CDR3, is ETGVTQSPTHLIKTRGQQVTLRCSSQSGHNTVSWYQQALGQGPQFIFQYYREEENGRGNFPPRFSGLQFPNYSSELNVNALELDDSALYLCASSQDQATGRNIQYFGAGTRLSVL.

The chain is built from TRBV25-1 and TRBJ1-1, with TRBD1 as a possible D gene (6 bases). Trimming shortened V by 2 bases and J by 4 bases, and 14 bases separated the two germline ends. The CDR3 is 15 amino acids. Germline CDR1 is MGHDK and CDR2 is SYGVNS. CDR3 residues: CASSERGGRGTEAFF. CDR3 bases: TGTGCCAGCAGTGAACGTGGGGGCAGGGGCACTGAAGCTTTCTTT.

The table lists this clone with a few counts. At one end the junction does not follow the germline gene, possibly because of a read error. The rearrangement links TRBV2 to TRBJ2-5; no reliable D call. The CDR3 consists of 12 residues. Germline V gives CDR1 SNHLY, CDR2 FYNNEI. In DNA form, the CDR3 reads TGTGCCAGCAGCGCCGGTCGAGGCGAAGTGCACTTC. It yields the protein CASSAGRGEVHF.

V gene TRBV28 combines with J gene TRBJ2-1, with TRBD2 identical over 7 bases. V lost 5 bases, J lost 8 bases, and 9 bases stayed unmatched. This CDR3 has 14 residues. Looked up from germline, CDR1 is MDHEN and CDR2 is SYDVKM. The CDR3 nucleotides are TGTGCCAGCAGTCCCGGCCCCACTAGCGATGAGCAGTTCTTC. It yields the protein CASSPGPTSDEQFF.

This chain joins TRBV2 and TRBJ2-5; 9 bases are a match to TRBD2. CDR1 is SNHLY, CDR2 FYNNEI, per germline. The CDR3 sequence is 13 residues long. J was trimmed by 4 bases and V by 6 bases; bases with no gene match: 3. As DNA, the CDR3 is TGTGCCAGCAGATTAGCGGGAGCAGAGACCCAGTACTTC. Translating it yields CASRLAGAETQYF.

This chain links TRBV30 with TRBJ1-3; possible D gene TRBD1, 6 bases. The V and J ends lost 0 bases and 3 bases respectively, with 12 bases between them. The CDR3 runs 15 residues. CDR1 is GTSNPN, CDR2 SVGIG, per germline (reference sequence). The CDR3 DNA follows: TGTGCCTGGAGTGTAAAAGGGACAAGTGGAAACACCATATATTTT. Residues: CAWSVKGTSGNTIYF.

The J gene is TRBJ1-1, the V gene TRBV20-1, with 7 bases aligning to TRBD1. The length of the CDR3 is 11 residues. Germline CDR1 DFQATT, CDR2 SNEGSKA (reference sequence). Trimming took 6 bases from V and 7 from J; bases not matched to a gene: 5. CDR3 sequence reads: CSAPDRDEAFF. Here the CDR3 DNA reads TGCAGTGCGCCTGACAGGGATGAAGCTTTCTTT.

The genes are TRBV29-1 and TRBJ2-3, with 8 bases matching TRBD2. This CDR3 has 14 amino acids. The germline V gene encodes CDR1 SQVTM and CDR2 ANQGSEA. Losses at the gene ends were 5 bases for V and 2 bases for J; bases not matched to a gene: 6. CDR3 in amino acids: CSVLAGTFTDTQYF. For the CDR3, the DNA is TGCAGCGTTCTAGCGGGTACTTTCACAGATACGCAGTATTTT.